Listed here are 25 T cell receptor beta chains from one sample, sequenced in a study of identifying expanded T cells in peripheral blood. TCRdb keeps only in-frame clones here, not all; method: immunoSEQ multiplex PCR. In the table there are tens of thousands of clones, about 83% of which are singletons. The specimen sequenced was blood. Every receptor here comes from a person aged 18 to 69 in good health.

The chain has TRBV29-1 and TRBJ2-3; 7 nucleotides agree with TRBD2. V was pared by 2 bases and J by 6 bases, with 5 bases of the junction left unmatched. The CDR3 runs to 13 residues. CDR1 and CDR2 (germline): SQVTM, ANQGSEA. As DNA, the CDR3 is TGCAGCGTTGAACGTGGGGGGGAGGATACGCAGTATTTT. Translated, it gives CSVERGGEDTQYF.

V usage is TRBV7-2 and J usage is TRBJ2-1, with D perhaps matching TRBD1 (5 bases). The CDR3 has 15 amino acids. The germline V gene encodes CDR1 SGHTA and CDR2 FQGNSA. The V end lost 5 bases, the J end lost 3 bases, and 14 bases lay between the germline ends. The DNA for the CDR3 is TGTGCCAGCAGCGAGACAGAGGAAAACTACAATGAGCAGTTCTTC. Its translation: CASSETEENYNEQFF.

V usage is TRBV6-1 and J usage is TRBJ1-1; a possible D gene is TRBD1 (5 bases). The CDR3 has 14 amino acids. Trimming left V 6 bases short and J 0 bases short, with 11 bases between. Germline V gives CDR1 MNHNS, CDR2 SASEGT. The CDR3 region is CASRTRGMNTEAFF. CDR3 nucleotide sequence: TGTGCCAGCAGAACGAGGGGCATGAACACTGAAGCTTTCTTT.

This chain links TRBV19 with TRBJ2-4; no clear D. V was cut by 4 bases and J by 3 bases, with 10 bases left in between. Per the germline V gene, CDR1 is LNHDA and CDR2 is SQIVND (reference sequence). This CDR3 region has 14 residues. In nucleotides, the CDR3 is TGTGCCAGTAGTAAGGGTGGCAGCAAAAACATTCAGTACTTC. Encoded protein: CASSKGGSKNIQYF.

This chain connects TRBV30 to TRBJ2-5; 9 bases fit TRBD1. The V segment lost 3 bases and the J segment 8 bases; nucleotides outside the gene matches: 16. The CDR3 runs to 16 residues. Germline loops: CDR1 GTSNPN, CDR2 SVGIG (reference sequence). DNA of the CDR3: TGTGCCTGGAGCGTAGGGACAGGGTTAGGTAGGCTCACCCAGTACTTC. It specifies CAWSVGTGLGRLTQYF.

The V and J genes are TRBV4-3 and TRBJ1-3; weak D call: TRBD1 (6 bases). The CDR3 has 15 amino acids. Germline loops: CDR1 LGHNA, CDR2 YSLEER. V was cut by 1 base and J by 4 bases, with 11 bases left in between. The chain's CDR3 is CASSQAQGYGNTIYF. CDR3 nucleotides: TGCGCCAGCAGCCAAGCACAGGGTTACGGAAACACCATATATTTT.

V usage is TRBV6-5 and J usage is TRBJ1-1; 7 nucleotides agree with TRBD1. Germline trimming cut 6 bases from V and 1 base from J; bases unmatched to any gene: 8. The length of the CDR3 is 15 residues. Looked up from germline, CDR1 is MNHEY and CDR2 is SVGAGI. CDR3 DNA: TGTGCCAGCAGCCCCGGGACAGAGGGGAACACTGAAGCTTTCTTT. Its protein is CASSPGTEGNTEAFF.

V gene TRBV9 combines with J gene TRBJ2-5, with D unclear. CDR3 length: 13 amino acids. Germline V CDR1 and CDR2: SGDLS, YYNGEE. With 0 bases removed from V and 3 bases from J, the gap between germline ends came to 6 bases. CDR3 residues: CASSVAGKETQYF. The CDR3 DNA is TGTGCCAGCAGCGTAGCCGGTAAAGAGACCCAGTACTTC.

As DNA, the CDR3 is TGTGCCAGCAGCTTCCCGGGACTAGCGGGGGGTGAGCAGTTCTTC. Amino acids: CASSFPGLAGGEQFF. The gene calls are TRBV7-2 and TRBJ2-1, with 15 bases fitting TRBD2. J gave up 9 bases and V 3 bases, and 3 bases lay outside the gene matches. This CDR3 is built from 15 residues. Germline lookup yields CDR1 SGHTA and CDR2 FQGNSA.

Only one count was recorded for this clone. The gene calls are TRBV7-2 and TRBJ2-2, with D maybe TRBD2 (5 bases). Germline V CDR1 and CDR2: SGHTA, FQGNSA. CDR3 length: 15 amino acids. V was clipped by 5 bases and J by 0 bases, with 10 bases between them. The CDR3 DNA reads TGTGCCAGCAGCCCACTAGGCGCGAACACCGGGGAGCTGTTTTTT. Encoded protein: CASSPLGANTGELFF.

The V call is TRBV7-6, the J call TRBJ2-2; maybe TRBD1 (5 bases). This CDR3 comprises 15 residues. Germline values: CDR1 SGHVS, CDR2 FNYEAQ. The V gene lost 2 bases and the J gene lost 2 bases, with 9 bases spanning the gap. The DNA for the CDR3 is TGTGCCAGCAGCTTACAGACAGATAACACCGGGGAGCTGTTTTTT. It yields the protein CASSLQTDNTGELFF. The full variable domain, completed using reference TRBV7-6 and TRBJ2-2, is GAGVSQSPRYKVTKRGQDVALRCDPISGHVSLYWYRQALGQGPEFLTYFNYEAQQDKSGLPNDRFSAERPEGSISTLTIQRTEQRDSAMYRCASSLQTDNTGELFFGEGSRLTVL.

CDR3 sequence reads: CASSWGLAGVEQFF. The CDR3 region has the DNA TGCGCCAGCAGCTGGGGACTAGCGGGAGTTGAGCAGTTCTTC. The genes are TRBV5-1 and TRBJ2-1; 14 nucleotides match TRBD2. This CDR3 comprises 14 residues. The germline CDR1 and CDR2 sequences are SGHRS and YFSETQ. Trimming took 3 bases from V and 9 from J; bases not matched to a gene: 2.

This chain uses TRBV21-1 with TRBJ1-1; TRBD1, the D gene given by the table, was not confirmed from the DNA. TRBV21-1 is noted as a pseudogene. The length of the CDR3 is 10 residues. The CDR3: CASKSGLAFF. The CDR3 nucleotides read TGTGCCAGCAAATCAGGGTTGGCTTTCTTT.

This CDR3 reads CASVPQRGATGELFF. The CDR3 coding sequence is TGTGCCAGTGTTCCCCAAAGGGGGGCGACCGGGGAGCTGTTTTTT. The chain combines TRBV19 with TRBJ2-2, with D possibly called TRBD1 or TRBD2 (6 bases each). Germline-derived CDR1 and CDR2 are LNHDA and SQIVND (reference sequence). The CDR3 consists of 15 residues. Trimming removed 8 bases at V and 5 bases at J, with 18 bases between.

This sequence joins TRBV28 and TRBJ2-7; 7 nucleotides agree with TRBD2. Germline CDR1 is MDHEN and CDR2 is SYDVKM. J was trimmed by 0 bases and V by 5 bases; bases with no gene match: 7. This CDR3 region has 15 residues. The CDR3 DNA follows: TGTGCCAGCAGTCCTGCTAGCGGAAGCTCCTACGAGCAGTACTTC. Amino acid sequence: CASSPASGSSYEQYF. Full variable domain (missing parts from reference TRBV28 and TRBJ2-7): DVKVTQSSRYLVKRTGEKVFLECVQDMDHENMFWYRQDPGLGLRLIYFSYDVKMKEKGDIPEGYSVSREKKERFSLILESASTNQTSMYLCASSPASGSSYEQYFGPGTRLTVT.

This chain connects TRBV15 to TRBJ1-5, with no clear D. Trimming stripped 5 bases from V and 0 bases from J, with 17 bases between. The CDR3 is 17 residues long. Germline lookup yields CDR1 LNHNV and CDR2 YYDKDF (reference sequence). The DNA of the CDR3 is TGTGCCACCAGCCGCGAGAATTTTCTAGATAGCAATCAGCCCCAGCATTTT. Protein product: CATSRENFLDSNQPQHF.

The V and J genes are TRBV4-3 and TRBJ2-1; 11 bases are a match to TRBD2. CDR1 is LGHNA and CDR2 is YSLEER in the germline V gene. V trimming: 5 bases; J trimming: 5 bases; junction bases outside the gene matches: 5. CDR3 length: 15 residues. DNA of the CDR3: TGCGCCAGCAGCGAGGGGACTAGCGGTAACAATGAGCAGTTCTTC. Amino acid sequence: CASSEGTSGNNEQFF.

This chain links TRBV30 with TRBJ1-1; 12 bases are a match to TRBD1. V lost 1 base, J lost 5 bases, and 2 bases stayed unmatched. Germline CDR1 is GTSNPN and CDR2 is SVGIG (reference sequence). The CDR3 loop spans 14 amino acids. CDR3 nucleotides: TGTGCCTGGAGTGGGGACAGGGGGCGGACTGAAGCTTTCTTT. The encoded protein is CAWSGDRGRTEAFF.

V gene TRBV28 combines with J gene TRBJ2-2; D call uncertain. Between the trimmed V and J ends, which lost 11 bases and 3 bases, there was a span of 13 bases. The CDR3 is made up of 13 amino acids. Germline V gene sequence: CDR1 MDHEN, CDR2 SYDVKM. Here the CDR3 reads CAAVRTDTGELFF. The CDR3 DNA is TGTGCCGCAGTACGAACGGACACCGGGGAGCTGTTTTTT.

The chain couples TRBV28 to TRBJ2-2; a possible D gene is TRBD1 (5 bases). The V end was cut by 8 bases, the J end by 9 bases, with 22 bases between. The CDR3 runs to 15 residues. The V gene's germline CDR1 is MDHEN and CDR2 SYDVKM. The CDR3 DNA sequence: TGTGCCAGCGGGCCCCCCCGGACAACCTCCCGGGAGCTGTTTTTT. This sequence encodes CASGPPRTTSRELFF.

J is TRBJ2-5 and V is TRBV27; D might be TRBD1 (6 bases). The CDR3 loop spans 15 amino acids. Germline V CDR1 and CDR2: MNHEY, SMNVEV (reference sequence). The V gene lost 6 bases and the J gene lost 2 bases, with 16 bases spanning the gap. The CDR3 protein is CASSSRGLVQETQYF. CDR3 coding DNA: TGTGCCAGCAGCTCCAGGGGCCTGGTACAAGAGACCCAGTACTTC.

This chain links TRBV7-2 with TRBJ2-2; D gene uncertain. V lost 1 base to trimming and J lost 3 bases, with 6 bases between them. The CDR3 is 14 amino acids. Germline V gene sequence: CDR1 SGHTA, CDR2 FQGNSA. Written as DNA, the CDR3 is TGTGCCAGCAGCTTAGTCAGATACACCGGGGAGCTGTTTTTT. Its translation: CASSLVRYTGELFF.

The gene calls are TRBV6-5 and TRBJ2-1; D might be TRBD2 (6 bases). The germline gives CDR1 MNHEY, CDR2 SVGAGI. This CDR3 contains 13 residues. The V gene lost 4 bases and the J gene lost 8 bases, with 12 bases spanning the gap. The DNA for the CDR3 is TGTGCCAGCAGTTCCGGGAGCCCCTATGAGCAGTTCTTC. This gives the protein CASSSGSPYEQFF.

The chain uses TRBV5-5 and TRBJ1-2; the match to TRBD1 covers 7 bases. The trim removed 2 bases at V and 10 bases at J, leaving 8 bases unmatched. This CDR3 contains 13 residues. From germline, CDR1 is SGHKS and CDR2 YYEKEE (reference sequence). The CDR3 here is CASSLTGTGAYTF. The CDR3 DNA sequence: TGTGCCAGCAGCTTAACCGGAACAGGGGCCTACACCTTC.

The V call is TRBV6-5, the J call TRBJ2-5; 10 nucleotides agree with TRBD1. CDR1 is MNHEY and CDR2 is SVGAGI in the germline V gene. This CDR3 contains 14 residues. The junction had 6 bases not matched to a gene; V was cut back by 7 bases and J by 4 bases. The CDR3 loop reads CASTATGGGETQYF. CDR3 sequence (DNA): TGTGCCAGCACCGCGACAGGGGGCGGAGAGACCCAGTACTTC.